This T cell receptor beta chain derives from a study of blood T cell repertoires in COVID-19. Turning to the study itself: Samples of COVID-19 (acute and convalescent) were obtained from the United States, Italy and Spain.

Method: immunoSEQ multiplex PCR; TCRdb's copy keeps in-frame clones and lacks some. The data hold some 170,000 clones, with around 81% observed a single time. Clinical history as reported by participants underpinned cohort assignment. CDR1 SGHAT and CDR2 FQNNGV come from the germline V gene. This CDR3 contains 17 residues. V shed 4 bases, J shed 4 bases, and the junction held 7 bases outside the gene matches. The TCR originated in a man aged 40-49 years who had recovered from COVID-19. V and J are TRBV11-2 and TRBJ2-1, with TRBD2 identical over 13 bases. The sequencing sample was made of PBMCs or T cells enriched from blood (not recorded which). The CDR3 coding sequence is TGTGCCAGCAGCTCTGAACTAGCGGGGGGGGTTTACAATGAGCAGTTCTTC. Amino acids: CASSSELAGGVYNEQFF.